Listed below are T cell receptor beta chains from one sample, sequenced in a study of blood T cell repertoires in COVID-19. Profiled with immunoSEQ multiplex PCR; TCRdb holds only in-frame clones, not every one. The sample shows about 180,000 clones, 89% of them seen only once. Sequenced: PBMCs or T cells enriched from blood (not recorded which). The receptors shown here come from a woman aged 40 to 55 with acute COVID-19. The CDR3 runs from the conserved cysteine through the conserved F or W. Expanded clones are given a class, and other clones once, few, many or no size at all.

v_gene	abundance	j_gene	CDR3aa
TRBV7-9	NA	TRBJ2-2	CASSLRGTGELFF
TRBV14	NA	TRBJ2-4	CASSQGDTLAKNIQYF
TRBV28	NA	TRBJ1-2	CASSSTGTGGVFGYTF
TRBV29-1	NA	TRBJ2-7	CSVEGEGTGSYEQYF
TRBV5-4	NA	TRBJ1-3	CASSTGQVGNTIYF
TRBV2	NA	TRBJ1-2	CASSEGGGRYYGYTF
TRBV4-1	NA	TRBJ1-6	CASSHGQGERPLHF
TRBV19	NA	TRBJ1-5	CASSTTTGGNQPQHF
TRBV7-6	few	TRBJ2-6	CASSDRTGGPSGANVLTF
TRBV2	once	TRBJ2-5	CASRDSGRKRETQYF
TRBV7-2	once	TRBJ2-4	CASSLAGETSGRGAKNIQYF
TRBV2	NA	TRBJ1-5	CASTTGIQPQHF
TRBV19	NA	TRBJ1-5	CASSMSLVGNQPQHF
TRBV7-6	NA	TRBJ2-6	CASSLESFSGANVLTF
TRBV5-4	NA	TRBJ1-3	CASSFSAGNTIYF
TRBV6-5	few	TRBJ1-5	CASSPGTALAQHF
TRBV5-1	NA	TRBJ2-1	CASSLATSGRNEQFF
TRBV7-9	NA	TRBJ2-7	CASSMGQGASYEQYF
TRBV30	NA	TRBJ2-3	CAWRLAGGPGTDTQYF
TRBV16	NA	TRBJ2-7	CASSPNYIPRGGQPWKQYF
TRBV11-2	NA	TRBJ2-1	CASSPPGLEYNEQFF
TRBV5-5	NA	TRBJ2-1	CASSFGTGAYNEQFF
TRBV5-1	few	TRBJ1-4	CASSPQGAREKLFF
TRBV25-1	NA	TRBJ1-6	CASSGYSGQGNSPLHF
TRBV28	NA	TRBJ2-5	CASSSSGGYQETQYF
TRBV12-3/TRBV12-4	NA	TRBJ2-5	CASSRGRETQYF
TRBV5-1	NA	TRBJ2-5	CASTLMSAQETQYF
TRBV5-1	few	TRBJ2-5	CASSLASATFKETQYF
TRBV2	NA	TRBJ1-5	CASSEKWAGGQPQHF